This is a list of T cell receptor beta chains from one sample in a study of T cells in Graves' hyperthyroidism and ophthalmopathy. Each CDR3 protein gets one entry after TCRdb re-called the multiplex PCR reads with MiXCR. The sample carries 700,000 to 850,000 distinct CDR3 sequences, about 35% recorded once. The sequencing sample was made of blood. The receptor source for this set is a woman in her forties with Graves' hyperthyroidism. CDR3s include the opening cysteine and the closing phenylalanine or tryptophan. A D gene is named only where the DNA matches it firmly. Rows may omit the clone size; those that give it use once, few, many or a size class.

d_call: .; clone_size: .; j_call: TRBJ2-3; v_call: TRBV29-1; cdr3_nt: TGCAGCGCGACCACGGCAGGTAGCACAGATACGCAGTATTTT; cdr3_aa: CSATTAGSTDTQYF
d_call: .; clone_size: many; j_call: TRBJ2-7; v_call: TRBV7-9; cdr3_nt: TGTGCCAGCAGCTCAGGAGTTTCCTACGAGCAGTACTTC; cdr3_aa: CASSSGVSYEQYF
d_call: .; clone_size: many; j_call: TRBJ1-1; v_call: TRBV7-2; cdr3_nt: TGTGCCAGCAGCCGACCCCCCTTGGGCACTGAAGCTTTCTTT; cdr3_aa: CASSRPPLGTEAFF
d_call: .; clone_size: many; j_call: TRBJ2-7; v_call: TRBV7-3; cdr3_nt: TGTGCCAGCAGCTTAACACTTAGCAGGGAGCAGTACTTC; cdr3_aa: CASSLTLSREQYF
d_call: .; clone_size: many; j_call: TRBJ1-1; v_call: TRBV19; cdr3_nt: TGTGCCAGTAGTATAGGGACGCCGAACACTGAAGCTTTCTTT; cdr3_aa: CASSIGTPNTEAFF
d_call: .; clone_size: .; j_call: TRBJ2-1; v_call: TRBV25-1; cdr3_nt: TGTGCCAGCAGCGGGATTTACCTCTACAATGAGCAGTTCTTC; cdr3_aa: CASSGIYLYNEQFF
d_call: TRBD2; clone_size: .; j_call: TRBJ2-5; v_call: TRBV11-3; cdr3_nt: TGTGCCAGCCGGGCACTAGCGGGGGTTGGGACCCATTACTTC; cdr3_aa: CASRALAGVGTHYF
d_call: TRBD1; clone_size: few; j_call: TRBJ1-5; v_call: TRBV19; cdr3_nt: TGTGCCAGTAGTAGACAGGGGCGACGCAATCAGCCCCAGCATTTT; cdr3_aa: CASSRQGRRNQPQHF
d_call: TRBD1; clone_size: few; j_call: TRBJ1-4; v_call: TRBV20-1; cdr3_nt: TGCAGTGCTAGACCGGGACAGGAGAACCCAACTAATGAAAAACTGTTTTTT; cdr3_aa: CSARPGQENPTNEKLFF
d_call: TRBD1; clone_size: .; j_call: TRBJ2-2; v_call: TRBV19; cdr3_nt: TGTGCCAGTAGAGAACAGGGGGCGCGAGACACCGGGGAGCTGTTTTTT; cdr3_aa: CASREQGARDTGELFF
d_call: TRBD2; clone_size: many; j_call: TRBJ2-7; v_call: TRBV7-2; cdr3_nt: TGTGCCAGCAGCTTAGCCCCACAAGGCGCGGGAGGGCGTTCTGGCGAGCAGTACTTC; cdr3_aa: CASSLAPQGAGGRSGEQYF
d_call: .; clone_size: many; j_call: TRBJ1-5; v_call: TRBV5-5; cdr3_nt: TGTGCCAGCAGCTTGGAGGAGTTTCAGCCCCAGCATTTT; cdr3_aa: CASSLEEFQPQHF
d_call: .; clone_size: few; j_call: TRBJ1-1; v_call: TRBV6-5; cdr3_nt: TGTGCCAGCAGTTTACAGGTGACTGAAGCTTTCTTT; cdr3_aa: CASSLQVTEAFF
d_call: TRBD1; clone_size: .; j_call: TRBJ1-6; v_call: TRBV6-1; cdr3_nt: TGTGCCAGCACCTCGGGACAGGGGGAGAAGAATTCACCCCTCCACTTT; cdr3_aa: CASTSGQGEKNSPLHF
d_call: TRBD1; clone_size: .; j_call: TRBJ2-7; v_call: TRBV7-9; cdr3_nt: TGTGCCAGCAGCGTGACCGGGACAGGCGGCGACGAGCAGTACTTC; cdr3_aa: CASSVTGTGGDEQYF
d_call: TRBD1; clone_size: few; j_call: TRBJ1-1; v_call: TRBV4-1; cdr3_nt: TGCGCCAGCAGCCAAGGCGACAGGGGTCAGGTGAACACTGAAGCTTTCTTT; cdr3_aa: CASSQGDRGQVNTEAFF
d_call: .; clone_size: many; j_call: TRBJ1-3; v_call: TRBV25-1; cdr3_nt: TGTGCCAGCAGTGAGGGGGCGCGGGTCGAGGGTGGAAACACCATATATTTT; cdr3_aa: CASSEGARVEGGNTIYF
d_call: .; clone_size: few; j_call: TRBJ2-7; v_call: TRBV6-5; cdr3_nt: TGTGCTACTACCGGGAGCACCTACGAGCAGTACTTC; cdr3_aa: CATTGSTYEQYF
d_call: .; clone_size: many; j_call: TRBJ1-2; v_call: TRBV25-1; cdr3_nt: TGTGCCAGCAGTGAAACAGGCAGGGGCTACACCTTC; cdr3_aa: CASSETGRGYTF
d_call: .; clone_size: many; j_call: TRBJ2-7; v_call: TRBV7-6; cdr3_nt: TGTGCCAGCAGCTTAGGTTTTGGCCAGGGCTACGAGCAGTACTTC; cdr3_aa: CASSLGFGQGYEQYF
d_call: .; clone_size: .; j_call: TRBJ2-2; v_call: TRBV10-3; cdr3_nt: TGTGCCAGCAGTTACGACAGGACCGGGGAGCTGTTTTTT; cdr3_aa: CASSYDRTGELFF
d_call: .; clone_size: few; j_call: TRBJ1-4; v_call: TRBV29-1; cdr3_nt: TGCGCGGGGCGGATGGATAATGAAAAACTGTTTTTT; cdr3_aa: CAGRMDNEKLFF
d_call: TRBD1; clone_size: .; j_call: TRBJ1-3; v_call: TRBV7-2; cdr3_nt: TGTGCCAGCAGCAAAGAAGGGACAGGCTCTGGAAACACCATATATTTT; cdr3_aa: CASSKEGTGSGNTIYF
d_call: .; clone_size: few; j_call: TRBJ2-7; v_call: TRBV7-9; cdr3_nt: TGTGCCAGCGCGGGTCGGTCTTACGAGCAGTACTTC; cdr3_aa: CASAGRSYEQYF
d_call: TRBD1; clone_size: many; j_call: TRBJ1-5; v_call: TRBV20-1; cdr3_nt: TGCAGTTTGGATCCAGGGGGTTATCAGCCCCAGCATTTT; cdr3_aa: CSLDPGGYQPQHF
d_call: .; clone_size: many; j_call: TRBJ2-7; v_call: TRBV7-9; cdr3_nt: TGTGCCAGCAGCTTCCCGCGCTCCGAGCAGTACTTC; cdr3_aa: CASSFPRSEQYF
d_call: TRBD1; clone_size: few; j_call: TRBJ2-7; v_call: TRBV7-9; cdr3_nt: TGTGCCAGCAGTTTATCGCGGACAGGGGGCAGCTACGAGCAGTACTTC; cdr3_aa: CASSLSRTGGSYEQYF
d_call: TRBD1; clone_size: .; j_call: TRBJ1-1; v_call: TRBV12-3/TRBV12-4; cdr3_nt: TGTGCCAGCACCCTCAGGGGGCGCGACACTGAAGCTTTCTTT; cdr3_aa: CASTLRGRDTEAFF
d_call: TRBD2; clone_size: few; j_call: TRBJ2-3; v_call: TRBV24-1; cdr3_nt: TGTGCCACCAGTGATGCTACTAGCGGACCCACAGATACGCAGTATTTT; cdr3_aa: CATSDATSGPTDTQYF
d_call: .; clone_size: .; j_call: TRBJ2-2; v_call: TRBV20-1; cdr3_nt: TGCAGTGCTCGGCAGGGTCCCATAAGGATCGGGGAGCTGTTTTTT; cdr3_aa: CSARQGPIRIGELFF
d_call: TRBD2; clone_size: few; j_call: TRBJ2-7; v_call: TRBV4-3; cdr3_nt: TGCGCCAGCAGCCAAGATAGGGCTAGCGGGAGAAACGAGCAGTACTTC; cdr3_aa: CASSQDRASGRNEQYF
d_call: .; clone_size: .; j_call: TRBJ2-5; v_call: TRBV2; cdr3_nt: TGTGCCAGCAGGGGGCGGAGGTACCAAGAGACCCAGTACTTC; cdr3_aa: CASRGRRYQETQYF
d_call: .; clone_size: .; j_call: TRBJ1-2; v_call: TRBV12-3/TRBV12-4; cdr3_nt: TGTGCCAGCAGTCCCACCCAGGCTACTTATGGCTACACCTTC; cdr3_aa: CASSPTQATYGYTF
d_call: .; clone_size: .; j_call: TRBJ1-1; v_call: TRBV29-1; cdr3_nt: TGCAGCCCCCCGGGCAGGGCCACTGAAGCTTTCTTT; cdr3_aa: CSPPGRATEAFF
d_call: TRBD2; clone_size: .; j_call: TRBJ2-5; v_call: TRBV7-9; cdr3_nt: TGTGCCAGCAGCTCACGGACTAGCGGGACCGAGACCCAGTACTTC; cdr3_aa: CASSSRTSGTETQYF
d_call: .; clone_size: .; j_call: TRBJ2-7; v_call: TRBV6-6; cdr3_nt: TGTGCCAGCAGTTACTCGCGTAGTAGCCCCTACGAGCAGTGCTTC; cdr3_aa: CASSYSRSSPYEQCF
d_call: .; clone_size: many; j_call: TRBJ2-2; v_call: TRBV5-6; cdr3_nt: TGTGCCGGAGGGACGTCTGACGGGGAGCTGTTTTTT; cdr3_aa: CAGGTSDGELFF
d_call: .; clone_size: many; j_call: TRBJ1-1; v_call: TRBV2; cdr3_nt: TGTGCCGGGGGGGGAGGTAACACTGAAGCTTTCTTT; cdr3_aa: CAGGGGNTEAFF
d_call: .; clone_size: once; j_call: TRBJ1-6; v_call: TRBV2; cdr3_nt: TGTGCCAGCAGCCGAGGGGGGTTCCCCCTCCACTTT; cdr3_aa: CASSRGGFPLHF
d_call: .; clone_size: many; j_call: TRBJ1-3; v_call: TRBV7-8; cdr3_nt: TGTGCCAGCAGCCCCGGGACGTTTGGAAACACCATATATTTT; cdr3_aa: CASSPGTFGNTIYF
d_call: .; clone_size: many; j_call: TRBJ1-1; v_call: TRBV10-1; cdr3_nt: TGCGCCAGCAGTGACAGGACTGAAGCTTTCTTT; cdr3_aa: CASSDRTEAFF
d_call: TRBD2; clone_size: few; j_call: TRBJ2-6; v_call: TRBV6-6; cdr3_nt: TGTGCCAGCAGCTCTGAGGCGGGGGGTACCAGAGTCCTGACTTTC; cdr3_aa: CASSSEAGGTRVLTF
d_call: .; clone_size: many; j_call: TRBJ1-2; v_call: TRBV29-1; cdr3_nt: TGCAGCGTTGAAATCGGAGGGTTGTACACCTTC; cdr3_aa: CSVEIGGLYTF
d_call: .; clone_size: few; j_call: TRBJ1-2; v_call: TRBV6-5; cdr3_nt: TGTGCCAGCCGCGGAGCCGGGACGGAGAGTCATGGCTACACCTTC; cdr3_aa: CASRGAGTESHGYTF
d_call: TRBD1; clone_size: .; j_call: TRBJ2-7; v_call: TRBV7-2; cdr3_nt: TGTGCCAGCAGCTCCGCGGGTCAGGGGGCAGAAGAGCAGTACTTC; cdr3_aa: CASSSAGQGAEEQYF
d_call: .; clone_size: many; j_call: TRBJ1-2; v_call: TRBV19; cdr3_nt: TGTGCCAGTAGTCCACAGGGTGTTGGCTATGGCTACACCTTC; cdr3_aa: CASSPQGVGYGYTF
d_call: .; clone_size: many; j_call: TRBJ1-2; v_call: TRBV24-1; cdr3_nt: TGTGCCACCAGTGATTCCCATGTTGGGGCTCTGATGGGAGGCTACACCTTC; cdr3_aa: CATSDSHVGALMGGYTF
d_call: TRBD1; clone_size: many; j_call: TRBJ1-2; v_call: TRBV10-3; cdr3_nt: TGTGCCATCAGTAGAGCACTGGACAGGGTGCGAGGCTACACCTTC; cdr3_aa: CAISRALDRVRGYTF
d_call: TRBD2; clone_size: .; j_call: TRBJ2-7; v_call: TRBV2; cdr3_nt: TGTGCCAGCAGTGTTGCTAGCGGGGACCGGGAGCAGTACTTC; cdr3_aa: CASSVASGDREQYF
d_call: TRBD2; clone_size: many; j_call: TRBJ2-5; v_call: TRBV7-9; cdr3_nt: TGTGCCAGCAGCCCACCTACCGGGACTAGCGGGAGGCCTACCTTGGGGGAGACCCAGTACTTC; cdr3_aa: CASSPPTGTSGRPTLGETQYF
d_call: TRBD2; clone_size: .; j_call: TRBJ2-5; v_call: TRBV20-1; cdr3_nt: TGCAGTGCTATGGGACTAGCGGGAGGGCGGTACCAAGAGACCCAGTACTTC; cdr3_aa: CSAMGLAGGRYQETQYF
d_call: .; clone_size: .; j_call: TRBJ1-1; v_call: TRBV3-1; cdr3_nt: TGTGCCAGCAGCCAAAAGGACTCGAACACTGAAGCTTTCTTT; cdr3_aa: CASSQKDSNTEAFF
d_call: TRBD1; clone_size: .; j_call: TRBJ1-2; v_call: TRBV15; cdr3_nt: TGTGCCACCAGCAGAGATCCCCGGGACAGGGGCTATGGCTACACCTTC; cdr3_aa: CATSRDPRDRGYGYTF
d_call: TRBD1; clone_size: .; j_call: TRBJ1-5; v_call: TRBV6-2/TRBV6-3; cdr3_nt: TGTGCCAGCAGTTACCGACCGCGGACAGGGCGACTATATCAGCCCCAGCATTTT; cdr3_aa: CASSYRPRTGRLYQPQHF